The clone carrying this TCR beta chain has more than one count but fewer than ten. Its antigen is not identified. Looked up from germline, CDR1 is SGHRS and CDR2 is YFSETQ. Between the trimmed V and J ends, which lost 4 bases and 4 bases, there was a span of 12 bases. The CDR3 runs 13 residues. The data were taken from a study of CD8 T cells in ankylosing spondylitis. Study-level results: Clones linked with disease were CD8+ and fairly uncommon in the peripheral blood. Prior literature has documented some motif variants in synovial fluid and blood from reactive arthritis. One TCR beta motif, made up of roughly eight highly homologous variants, appeared characteristic of ankylosing spondylitis blood. According to the report, clones linked to the disease were significantly enriched in matched synovial fluid samples taken from ankylosing spondylitis patients.

Via MiXCR, TCRdb re-called the 5' RACE reads, giving one row per CDR3 protein. The sample carries fewer than 180,000 distinct CDR3 sequences, about 42% recorded once. Source material: synovial fluid, either unsorted or a sorted T cell fraction (not recorded which). The chain links TRBV5-1 to TRBJ2-7; the D is unclear. This TCR derives from a male donor with ankylosing spondylitis. DNA of the CDR3: TGCGCCAGCAGCGGAAGGATTCGGTACGAGCAGTACTTC. It yields the protein CASSGRIRYEQYF.